This passage covers 21 T cell receptor beta chains from one sample sequenced in a study of blood T cells in healthy people across ages. Primers used in a second PCR of about 6 to 11 cycles were a sample-barcoded 5' primer and a J-beta primer mix. A single record per CDR3 protein comes from TCRdb applying MiXCR to the 5' RACE reads. The sample has about 1.1 million distinct CDR3 sequences; roughly two fifths are singletons. The sample consisted of blood. These receptors all stem from a young man in good health.

This chain links TRBV20-1 with TRBJ2-5, with D maybe TRBD1 (6 bases). CDR3 size: 14 residues. V lost 6 bases and J lost 5, with 19 bases in between. Germline-derived CDR1 and CDR2 are DFQATT and SNEGSKA (reference sequence). The CDR3 spells CSAPYRVRSETQYF. CDR3 nucleotide sequence: TGCAGTGCCCCCTACAGGGTACGTAGCGAGACCCAGTACTTC.

The chain is built from TRBV25-1 and TRBJ1-4; D unclear. Trimming pared 5 bases from V and 8 bases from J, leaving 15 bases between. The CDR3 extends over 14 amino acids. Germline CDR1 is MGHDK and CDR2 is SYGVNS. The DNA of the CDR3 is TGTGCCAGCAGTATTCCTCCCGAGGACGAAAAACTGTTTTTT. This encodes CASSIPPEDEKLFF.

The chain joins TRBV21-1 to TRBJ2-3; the table assigns TRBD2, which was not confirmed against the DNA. TRBV21-1 is termed a pseudogene. This CDR3 spans 19 amino acids. The CDR3 DNA reads TGTGCCAGCAGCAAAGGGGGAGTACGTCGGGGGACCCACACAGATACGCAGTATTTT. Translation gives CASSKGGVRRGTHTDTQYF.

This rearrangement joins TRBV13 to TRBJ2-1; 10 positions match TRBD1. With V trimmed by 5 bases and J by 7 bases, 8 bases remained unmatched. Per the germline V gene, CDR1 is PRHDT and CDR2 is FYEKMQ (reference sequence). CDR3 length equals 15 residues. CDR3 DNA sequence: TGTGCCAGCAGCCAGTGGACAGGGGGGAGGAATGAGCAGTTCTTC. This translates into CASSQWTGGRNEQFF.

V is TRBV5-1 and J is TRBJ1-4, with a possible D match to TRBD1 (6 bases). Germline CDR1 and CDR2: SGHRS and YFSETQ. V was pared by 4 bases and J by 5 bases, with 12 bases between. CDR3 length equals 14 residues. This chain's CDR3 is CASSPRTVNEKLFF. CDR3 bases: TGCGCCAGCAGCCCCCGGACAGTAAATGAAAAACTGTTTTTT.

This clonotype was seen a few times. J is TRBJ2-1 and V is TRBV7-2; 8 bases align to TRBD1. The CDR3 is 13 residues long. CDR1 and CDR2 from the germline V gene are SGHTA and FQGNSA. With V trimmed by 6 bases and J by 6 bases, 4 bases remained unmatched. In DNA form, the CDR3 reads TGTGCCAGCAGAGGACAGGGCCGCAATGAGCAGTTCTTC. Its protein product is CASRGQGRNEQFF. The whole variable domain, remainder taken from reference TRBV7-2 and TRBJ2-1, is GAGVSQSPSNKVTEKGKDVELRCDPISGHTALYWYRQSLGQGLEFLIYFQGNSAPDKSGLPSDRFSAERTGGSVSTLTIQRTQQEDSAVYLCASRGQGRNEQFFGPGTRLTVL.

This clonotype was detected a few times. The chain uses TRBV15 and TRBJ2-2; tentatively, D is TRBD2 (5 bases). This CDR3 has 15 amino acids. Between the trimmed V and J ends, which lost 5 bases and 2 bases, there was a span of 12 bases. CDR1 LNHNV and CDR2 YYDKDF come from the germline V gene (reference sequence). In nucleotides, the CDR3 is TGTGCCACCAGCGGTGGCGGGTTCAACACCGGGGAGCTGTTTTTT. It codes for CATSGGGFNTGELFF.

The CDR3 DNA reads TGCAGTGTTGGGGCCTTCAACACTGAAGCTTTCTTT. As protein: CSVGAFNTEAFF. The chain combines TRBV20-1 with TRBJ1-1, with TRBD1 as a possible D gene (5 bases). Trimming removed 7 bases from V and 2 bases from J, with 11 bases in between. CDR1 and CDR2 from the germline V gene are DFQATT and SNEGSKA (reference sequence). The CDR3 extends over 12 amino acids.

This clonotype was counted between two and nine times. J is TRBJ2-1 and V is TRBV7-6, with D possibly TRBD1 on 6 matching bases. The CDR3 contains 15 residues. Germline loops: CDR1 SGHVS, CDR2 FNYEAQ. Trimming took 1 base from V and 5 from J, leaving 12 bases between them. The CDR3 sequence: CASSLEVAGDNEQFF. CDR3 sequence (DNA): TGTGCCAGCAGCTTAGAGGTGGCAGGGGACAATGAGCAGTTCTTC.

This clonotype appeared a few times. This chain uses TRBV20-1 with TRBJ2-3, with a possible D match to TRBD1 (6 bases). CDR1 DFQATT and CDR2 SNEGSKA come from the germline V gene (reference sequence). With 3 bases removed from V and 0 bases from J, the gap between germline ends came to 13 bases. This CDR3 spans 15 amino acids. The CDR3 DNA reads as TGCAGTGCTAGTTTAGGACAGCCTAGCACAGATACGCAGTATTTT. Translated, it gives CSASLGQPSTDTQYF.

This clonotype has just a few counts. The chain combines TRBV6-2 or TRBV6-3 with TRBJ2-1, with 14 bases aligning to TRBD2. Trimming took 0 bases from V and 12 from J; bases not matched to a gene: 7. The V gene's germline CDR1 is MNHEY and CDR2 SVGEGT. CDR3 length: 16 amino acids. In DNA, the CDR3 is TGTGCCAGCAGTTACTCTCGGACTAGCGGGGGGCCGGGGCAGTTCTTC. This gives the protein CASSYSRTSGGPGQFF.

The rearrangement links TRBV20-1 to TRBJ1-1, with no clear D. CDR3 length equals 13 residues. CDR1 is DFQATT and CDR2 is SNEGSKA in the germline V gene (reference sequence). The V end was cut by 4 bases, the J end by 7 bases, with 16 bases between. The CDR3 here is CSAKSTRGVEAFF. CDR3 DNA sequence: TGCAGTGCTAAAAGTACCCGAGGCGTTGAAGCTTTCTTT.

V and J are TRBV5-1 and TRBJ2-1; weak D call: TRBD2 (5 bases). The J call is doubtful: the DNA matches TRBJ2-7 better. Germline CDR1 is SGHRS and CDR2 is YFSETQ. CDR3 length: 15 amino acids. CDR3 sequence: CASSLGGVAYNEQYF. Here the CDR3 DNA reads TGCGCCAGCAGCTTGGGGGGAGTCGCCTACAATGAGCAGTACTTC.

This clonotype turned up a few times. The CDR3 DNA sequence: TGTGCCAGCAGTTCCTTACAGGGCCGAGGGCCAAACTATGGCTACACCTTC. It yields the protein CASSSLQGRGPNYGYTF. The rearrangement uses TRBV27 and TRBJ1-2; D perhaps matches TRBD1 (6 bases). V was shortened by 4 bases and J by 2 bases, with 20 bases between the two germline ends. The CDR3 runs 17 residues. Per the germline V gene, CDR1 is MNHEY and CDR2 is SMNVEV (reference sequence).

CDR3 DNA: TGTGCCAGCAGTTACTCGGTATCGTCCCGGACAGGGCTTTCGGATACGCAGTATTTT. Its translation: CASSYSVSSRTGLSDTQYF. This sequence joins TRBV6-2 or TRBV6-3 and TRBJ2-3; 8 bases fit TRBD1. V was pared by 0 bases and J by 6 bases, with 17 bases of the junction left unmatched. Germline V gene sequence: CDR1 MNHEY, CDR2 SVGEGT. CDR3 size: 19 residues.

This chain joins TRBV12-3 or TRBV12-4 and TRBJ1-1; TRBD1 aligns across 7 bases. The CDR3 extends over 12 amino acids. V lost 6 bases and J lost 12; bases outside the gene matches: 10. The chain's CDR3 is CASRVGARGTFF. The CDR3 nucleotides read TGTGCCAGCAGAGTAGGGGCCAGGGGGACTTTCTTT.

This clonotype occurred a few times. V gene TRBV27 combines with J gene TRBJ1-2; D is possibly TRBD1 (5 bases). Germline V gene lookup returns CDR1 MNHEY and CDR2 SMNVEV (reference sequence). The CDR3 length is 17 residues. Trimming took off 5 bases at V and 3 bases at J, with 22 bases between the two ends. The CDR3 loop reads CASSNIRGAGLHYGYTF. The CDR3 nucleotides are TGTGCCAGCAGTAATATAAGGGGCGCGGGGCTCCACTATGGCTACACCTTC.

Many counts were recorded for this clonotype. This rearrangement joins TRBV4-3 to TRBJ2-3; D is unclear. CDR3 length: 13 amino acids. Germline loops: CDR1 LGHNA, CDR2 YSLEER. V gave up 2 bases and J gave up 1 base, with 4 bases separating them. For the CDR3, the DNA is TGCGCCAGCAGCCAAACAGGCACAGATACGCAGTATTTT. Its translation is CASSQTGTDTQYF.

CDR3 coding DNA: TGCGCCAGCAGCCAAGATCTGGGGGGGGGTCTATCAGATACGCAGTATTTT. Translating gives CASSQDLGGGLSDTQYF. This sequence joins TRBV4-3 and TRBJ2-3, with TRBD2 identical over 7 bases. V was pared by 0 bases and J by 4 bases, with 10 bases of the junction left unmatched. CDR1 is LGHNA and CDR2 is YSLEER in the germline V gene. The CDR3 sequence is 17 residues long.

This clonotype was counted only a few times. The CDR3 DNA reads as TGTGCCAGCAGCCCCGGGGGTGGCGGGGAGCTGTTTTTT. Its protein product is CASSPGGGGELFF. V and J are TRBV4-2 and TRBJ2-2, with TRBD2 as a possible D gene (6 bases). The CDR3 extends over 13 amino acids. Germline CDR1 reads LGHNA; CDR2 reads YNFKEQ. The V end was cut by 4 bases, the J end by 7 bases, with 10 bases between.

The V and J genes are TRBV28 and TRBJ2-2; a possible D gene is TRBD1 (6 bases). The CDR3 runs 15 residues. With 10 bases removed from V and 2 bases from J, the gap between germline ends came to 17 bases. Germline CDR1 reads MDHEN; CDR2 reads SYDVKM. The CDR3 nucleotides read TGTGCCACCGTCGGGACATCCGTTAACACCGGGGAGCTGTTTTTT. It yields the protein CATVGTSVNTGELFF.